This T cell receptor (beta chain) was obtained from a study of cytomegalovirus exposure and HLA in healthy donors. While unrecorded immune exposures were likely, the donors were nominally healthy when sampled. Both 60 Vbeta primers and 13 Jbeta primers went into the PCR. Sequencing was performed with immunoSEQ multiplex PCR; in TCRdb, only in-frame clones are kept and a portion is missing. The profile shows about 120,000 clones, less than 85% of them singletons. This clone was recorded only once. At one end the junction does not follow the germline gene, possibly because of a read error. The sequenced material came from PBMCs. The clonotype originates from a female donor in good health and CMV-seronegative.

As DNA, the CDR3 is TGTTCCAGCAGGTCCTTGCGGGAAAACACCGGGGAGCTGTTTTTT. Its translation: CSSRSLRENTGELFF. The gene calls are TRBV7-9 and TRBJ2-2; D is perhaps TRBD2 (6 bases). From germline, CDR1 is SEHNR and CDR2 FQNEAQ (reference sequence). This CDR3 has 15 amino acids.